This T cell receptor (beta chain) was found in a study of cytomegalovirus exposure and HLA in healthy donors. PCR employed 60 Vbeta and 13 Jbeta primers. In the authors' methods: Later reanalysis found 75 million to 100 million unique TCR beta chains, around 9.9 million of them shared. Data came from immunoSEQ multiplex PCR; TCRdb stores just in-frame clones and leaves some out. From that table come the V and J calls and clone size; the DNA was used to work out D and trimming. The sample lists about 110,000 clones; 65% to 80% were seen once. Study-wide results and caveats: A later analysis reportedly found that, within productive TCRs, an Asian-associated ancestry cluster had fewer N-insertions than the mean observed across the 666 donors. HLA alleles showed associations with some 15,000 TCR beta sequences in a later analysis, at a 0.05 false discovery rate. In an earlier analysis, about 87% or about 30%: the productive usage of most TCR beta V segments.

CDR3 length: 14 residues. Trimming pared 6 bases from V and 0 bases from J, leaving 11 bases between. The germline V gene encodes CDR1 SNHLY and CDR2 FYNNEI. Concerning this clone itself: The target antigen is unknown.

The sample comprised PBMCs. V is TRBV2 and J is TRBJ1-1; tentatively, D is TRBD1 (6 bases). The receptor's source is a man aged 55-75 years in good health and CMV-seronegative. CDR3 residues: CASSAQGMNTEAFF. The CDR3 nucleotides are TGTGCCAGCAGCGCTCAGGGGATGAACACTGAAGCTTTCTTT.